Below, 10 T cell receptor beta chains from the same sample are listed, as sequenced in a study of shared clonotypes between healthy human individuals. Some clones are missing from TCRdb's copy, which holds only in-frame ones; the method was immunoSEQ multiplex PCR. The sample lists 2 million to 2.5 million clones; approximately 96% were seen once. The sample consisted of naive CD4+ T cells sorted from blood. Subset indicated: CD45RA+ positively selected. Receptor source: a young man in good health.

The chain recombines TRBV10-3 with TRBJ2-4, with TRBD1 matching 9 bases. Germline lookup yields CDR1 ENHRY and CDR2 SYGVKD. The junction had 10 bases not matched to a gene; V was cut back by 3 bases and J by 4 bases. There are 17 residues in the CDR3. CDR3 protein: CAISELLQQGAKNIQYF. The CDR3 nucleotides are TGTGCCATCAGTGAACTACTACAACAGGGGGCGAAAAACATTCAGTACTTC.

V and J are TRBV14 and TRBJ2-3; D gene ambiguous. Looked up from germline, CDR1 is SGHDN and CDR2 is FVKESK. The CDR3 loop spans 12 amino acids. The V end was cut by 1 base, the J end by 7 bases, with 6 bases between. Here the CDR3 DNA reads TGTGCCAGCAGCCAAGGTCCGAATACGCAGTATTTT. Translation gives CASSQGPNTQYF. Full variable domain (rest looked up from reference TRBV14 and TRBJ2-3): EAGVTQFPSHSVIEKGQTVTLRCDPISGHDNLYWYRRVMGKEIKFLLHFVKESKQDESGMPNNRFLAERTGGTYSTLKVQPAELEDSGVYFCASSQGPNTQYFGPGTRLTVL.

This chain links TRBV21-1 with TRBJ1-1; no DNA check was done on the table's D call, TRBD1. TRBV21-1 is reported as a pseudogene. CDR3 length: 14 amino acids. In DNA, the CDR3 is TGTGCCAGCAGCCCAGGGGGCTCGAACACTGAAGCTTTCTTT. This translates into CASSPGGSNTEAFF.

This CDR3 reads CAISEKMNTEAFF. CDR3 DNA sequence: TGTGCCATCAGTGAAAAAATGAACACTGAAGCTTTCTTT. The rearrangement joins TRBV10-3 to TRBJ1-1; no firm D call. The V end was cut by 3 bases, the J end by 0 bases, with 5 bases between. The CDR3 totals 13 residues. The germline V gene encodes CDR1 ENHRY and CDR2 SYGVKD.

V and J are TRBV7-6 and TRBJ1-2, with D unclear. The CDR3 consists of 14 residues. Germline CDR1 and CDR2: SGHVS and FNYEAQ. Trimming removed 0 bases at V and 2 bases at J, with 7 bases between. CDR3 in DNA: TGTGCCAGCAGCTTAGCTCCGGTCAACTATGGCTACACCTTC. It translates to CASSLAPVNYGYTF.

The chain carries TRBV30 and TRBJ1-1, with D maybe TRBD1 (6 bases). The CDR3 extends over 14 amino acids. V lost 2 bases and J 4 bases, leaving 14 bases between the germline ends. Germline V gives CDR1 GTSNPN, CDR2 SVGIG (reference sequence). CDR3 sequence reads: CAWSQQGRFTEAFF. The CDR3 nucleotides read TGTGCCTGGAGTCAGCAGGGGCGATTCACTGAAGCTTTCTTT.

This rearrangement joins TRBV10-1 to TRBJ1-1, with D possibly matching TRBD1 (6 bases). The CDR3 has 15 residues. Per germline, CDR1 WNHNN and CDR2 SYGVQD (reference sequence). Trimming removed 2 bases from V and 2 bases from J, with 12 bases in between. The CDR3 loop reads CASSEVGTPNTEAFF. The CDR3 DNA follows: TGCGCCAGCAGTGAGGTTGGGACACCCAACACTGAAGCTTTCTTT.

The chain employs TRBV2 and TRBJ2-7; D unresolved. Trimming pared 8 bases from V and 6 bases from J, leaving 11 bases between. The CDR3 runs to 11 residues. Germline CDR1 SNHLY, CDR2 FYNNEI. This chain's CDR3 is CASGVSSEQYF. CDR3 nucleotides: TGTGCCAGCGGAGTATCTTCCGAGCAGTACTTC.

The V call is TRBV5-1, the J call TRBJ2-7; D possibly corresponds to TRBD1 (5 bases). Germline V gives CDR1 SGHRS, CDR2 YFSETQ. The CDR3 extends over 13 amino acids. Trimming took off 4 bases at V and 3 bases at J, with 11 bases between the two ends. DNA for the CDR3: TGCGCCAGCAGCAGTAACCAGGGCTACGAGCAGTACTTC. The encoded protein is CASSSNQGYEQYF.

The genes are TRBV21-1 and TRBJ2-7; the tabulated D call, TRBD2, remains unverified against the DNA. TRBV21-1 is recorded as a pseudogene. The CDR3 contains 17 residues. Here the CDR3 DNA reads TGTGCCAGCAGCAAAACGGAGACTAGCGGGAGAGTCCACGAGCAGTACTTC. Its protein product is CASSKTETSGRVHEQYF.